The present T cell receptor beta chain was sequenced within a study of graft-versus-host responses after intestinal transplantation. Study-wide results and limits: Recipient bone marrow held GvH clones, some seen earlier in ileum or blood.

The V and J ends lost 1 base and 3 bases respectively, with 8 bases between them. The germline V gene encodes CDR1 SGHDT and CDR2 YYEEEE. CDR3 length: 14 residues. Sequenced by immunoSEQ multiplex PCR; TCRdb stores in-frame clones only, minus some. The data contain 95,000 to 100,000 clones, roughly 83% of them singletons. Of note for this clone: Antigen: not known.

The TCR was taken from a human patient who received an intestinal transplant, so some T cells may come from the graft donor. Source: PBMCs, taken 255 days after intestinal transplant. The rearrangement joins TRBV5-6 to TRBJ2-4; D uncertain. The DNA of the CDR3 is TGTGCCAGCAGCTTGAGGATGGACAAAAACATTCAGTACTTC. Protein product: CASSLRMDKNIQYF.